The sequence of this T cell receptor (beta chain) was determined in a study of cytomegalovirus exposure and HLA in healthy donors. Whole-study results and caveats: Rarity characterized most TCR sequences, yet some public TCRs appeared in many donors. There were around 160 TCR beta chains listed as cytomegalovirus-associated.

Profiled with immunoSEQ multiplex PCR; TCRdb holds only in-frame clones, not every one. This sample has 150,000 to 200,000 clones; around 85% occur once, and the top ten carry under 2.5%. About this clone itself: Its antigen is unknown.

Germline-derived CDR1 and CDR2 are SGHKS and YYEKEE (reference sequence). J was trimmed by 6 bases and V by 7 bases; bases with no gene match: 7. The CDR3 is 13 residues long. The chain employs TRBV5-5 and TRBJ1-1; 9 bases map to TRBD1. Sequencing was performed on PBMCs. This TCR was recovered from a man younger than 40 in good health and CMV-seropositive. The CDR3 loop is CASDRGVFAEAFF. DNA of the CDR3: TGTGCCAGCGACAGGGGGGTTTTCGCTGAAGCTTTCTTT.